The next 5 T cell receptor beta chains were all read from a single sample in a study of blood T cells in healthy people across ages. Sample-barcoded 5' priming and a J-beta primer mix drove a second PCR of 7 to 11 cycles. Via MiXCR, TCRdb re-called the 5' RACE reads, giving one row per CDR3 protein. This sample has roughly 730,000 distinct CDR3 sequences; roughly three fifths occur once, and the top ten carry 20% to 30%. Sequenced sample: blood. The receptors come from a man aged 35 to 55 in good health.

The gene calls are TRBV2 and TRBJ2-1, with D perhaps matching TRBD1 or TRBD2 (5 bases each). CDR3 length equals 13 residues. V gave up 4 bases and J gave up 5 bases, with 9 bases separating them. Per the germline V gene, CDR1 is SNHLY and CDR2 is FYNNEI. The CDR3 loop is CASSAGRHNEQFF. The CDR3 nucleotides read TGTGCCAGCAGTGCGGGGCGGCACAATGAGCAGTTCTTC.

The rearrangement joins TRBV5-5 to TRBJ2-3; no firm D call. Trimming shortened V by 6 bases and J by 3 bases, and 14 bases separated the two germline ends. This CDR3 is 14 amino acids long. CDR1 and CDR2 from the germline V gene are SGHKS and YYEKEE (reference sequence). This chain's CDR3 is CASIQDWQTDTQYF. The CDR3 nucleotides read TGTGCCAGCATTCAAGATTGGCAGACAGATACGCAGTATTTT.

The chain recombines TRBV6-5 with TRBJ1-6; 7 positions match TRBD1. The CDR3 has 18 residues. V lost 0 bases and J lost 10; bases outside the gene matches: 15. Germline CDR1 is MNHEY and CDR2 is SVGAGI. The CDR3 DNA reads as TGTGCCAGCAGTTACTCGAGGCCGGACGGGTCAGGGGGGTCACCCCTCCACTTT. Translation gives CASSYSRPDGSGGSPLHF.

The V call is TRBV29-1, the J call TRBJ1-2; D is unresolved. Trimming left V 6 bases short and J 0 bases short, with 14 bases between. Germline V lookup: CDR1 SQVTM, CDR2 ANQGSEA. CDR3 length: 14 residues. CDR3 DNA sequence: TGCAGCGTCCGGACCATAATAGCTAACTATGGCTACACCTTC. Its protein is CSVRTIIANYGYTF.

CDR3 nucleotide sequence: TGTGCCAGCAGCCTGGCGAGGGGGGTTTCTAGCACAGATACGCAGTATTTT. Translation gives CASSLARGVSSTDTQYF. The chain combines TRBV7-9 with TRBJ2-3; possibly TRBD1 or TRBD2 for D (6 bases each). This CDR3 contains 17 residues. The germline CDR1 and CDR2 sequences are SEHNR and FQNEAQ (reference sequence). V lost 5 bases, J lost 0 bases, and 18 bases lay in between.